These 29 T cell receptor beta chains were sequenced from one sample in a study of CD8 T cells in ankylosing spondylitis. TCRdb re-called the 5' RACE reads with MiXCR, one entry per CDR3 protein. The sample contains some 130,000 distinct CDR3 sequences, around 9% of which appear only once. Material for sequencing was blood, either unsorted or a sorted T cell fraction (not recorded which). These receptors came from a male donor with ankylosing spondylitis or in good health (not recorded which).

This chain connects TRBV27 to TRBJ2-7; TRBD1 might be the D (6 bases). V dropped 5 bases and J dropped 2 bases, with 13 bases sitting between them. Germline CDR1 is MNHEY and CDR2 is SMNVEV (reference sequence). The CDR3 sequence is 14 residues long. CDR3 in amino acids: CASSGQLSPYEQYF. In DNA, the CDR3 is TGTGCCAGCAGTGGACAGTTAAGTCCCTACGAGCAGTACTTC.

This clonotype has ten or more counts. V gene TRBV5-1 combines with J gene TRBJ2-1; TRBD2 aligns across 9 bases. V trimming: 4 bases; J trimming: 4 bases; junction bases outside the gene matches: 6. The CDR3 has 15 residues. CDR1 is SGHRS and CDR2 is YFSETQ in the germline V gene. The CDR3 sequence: CASSTGLAEYNEQFF. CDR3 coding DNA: TGCGCCAGCAGCACGGGACTAGCAGAATACAATGAGCAGTTCTTC.

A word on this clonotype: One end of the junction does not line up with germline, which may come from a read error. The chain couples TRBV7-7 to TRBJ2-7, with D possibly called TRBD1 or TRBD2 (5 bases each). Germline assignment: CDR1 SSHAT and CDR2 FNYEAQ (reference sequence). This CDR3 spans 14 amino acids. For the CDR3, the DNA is TGTGCTAGCACCCGAGGGAGAGGGGTGGACGAGCAGTACTTC. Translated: CASTRGRGVDEQYF.

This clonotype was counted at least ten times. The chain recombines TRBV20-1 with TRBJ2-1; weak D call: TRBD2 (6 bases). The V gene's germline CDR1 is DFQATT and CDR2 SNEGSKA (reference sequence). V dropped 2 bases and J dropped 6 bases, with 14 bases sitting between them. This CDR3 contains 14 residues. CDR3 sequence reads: CSARTGREPNEQFF. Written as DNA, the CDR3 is TGCAGTGCTAGAACAGGCCGGGAGCCCAATGAGCAGTTCTTC.

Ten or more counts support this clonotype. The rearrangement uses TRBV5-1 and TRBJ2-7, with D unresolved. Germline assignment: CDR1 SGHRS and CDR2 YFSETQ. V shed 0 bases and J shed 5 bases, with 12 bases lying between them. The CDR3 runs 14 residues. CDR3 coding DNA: TGCGCCAGCAGCTTGGAATCCGGTTTGGACGAGCAGTACTTC. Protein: CASSLESGLDEQYF.

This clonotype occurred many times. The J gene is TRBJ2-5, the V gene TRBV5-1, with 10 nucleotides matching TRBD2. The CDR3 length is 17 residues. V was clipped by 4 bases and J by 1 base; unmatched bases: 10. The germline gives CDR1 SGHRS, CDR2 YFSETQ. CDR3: CASSEAWSSGSQETQYF. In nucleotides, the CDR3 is TGCGCCAGCAGCGAGGCGTGGTCTAGCGGGAGCCAAGAGACCCAGTACTTC.

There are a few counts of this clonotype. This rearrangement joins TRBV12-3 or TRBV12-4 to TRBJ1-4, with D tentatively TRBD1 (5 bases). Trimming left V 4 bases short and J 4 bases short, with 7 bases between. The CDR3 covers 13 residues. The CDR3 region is CASSWDYNEKLFF. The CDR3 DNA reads TGTGCCAGCAGTTGGGACTATAATGAAAAACTGTTTTTT.

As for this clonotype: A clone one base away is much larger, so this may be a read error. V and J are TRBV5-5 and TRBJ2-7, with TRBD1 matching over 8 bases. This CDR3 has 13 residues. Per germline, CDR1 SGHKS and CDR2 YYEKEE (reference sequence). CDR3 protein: CASSGQGPYELYF. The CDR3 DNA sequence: TGTGCCAGCAGCGGACAGGGACCCTACGAGCTGTACTTC.

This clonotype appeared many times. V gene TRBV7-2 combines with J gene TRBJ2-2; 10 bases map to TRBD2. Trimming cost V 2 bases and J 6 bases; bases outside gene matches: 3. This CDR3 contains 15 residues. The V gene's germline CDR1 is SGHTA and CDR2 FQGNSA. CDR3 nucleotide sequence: TGTGCCAGCAGCTTATCGGGACTAGCGTCCGGGGAGCTGTTTTTT. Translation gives CASSLSGLASGELFF.

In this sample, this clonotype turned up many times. The CDR3 nucleotides read TGCAGTGCTGTACGAGGTGAAAAACTGTTTTTT. Its protein is CSAVRGEKLFF. V and J are TRBV20-1 and TRBJ1-4; D not certain. Germline V gene sequence: CDR1 DFQATT, CDR2 SNEGSKA (reference sequence). The CDR3 has 11 residues. V shed 5 bases and J shed 7 bases, with 8 bases lying between them.

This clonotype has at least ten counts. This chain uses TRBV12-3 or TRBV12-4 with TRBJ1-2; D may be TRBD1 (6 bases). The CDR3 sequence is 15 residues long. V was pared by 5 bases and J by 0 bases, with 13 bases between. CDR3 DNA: TGTGCCAGCAGTCAGAAGACAGGAGCTAACTATGGCTACACCTTC. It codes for CASSQKTGANYGYTF.

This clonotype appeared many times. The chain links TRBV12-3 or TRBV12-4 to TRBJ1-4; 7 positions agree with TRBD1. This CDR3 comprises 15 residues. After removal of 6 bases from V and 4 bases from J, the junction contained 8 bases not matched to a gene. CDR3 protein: CASSPEAGGNEKLFF. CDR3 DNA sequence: TGTGCCAGCAGCCCGGAGGCAGGGGGTAATGAAAAACTGTTTTTT.

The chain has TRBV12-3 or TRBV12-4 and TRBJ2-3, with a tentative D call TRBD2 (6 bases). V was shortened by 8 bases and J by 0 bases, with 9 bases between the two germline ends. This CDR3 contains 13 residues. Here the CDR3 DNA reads TGTGCCAGCGGGAGCGGGAGCACAGATACGCAGTATTTT. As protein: CASGSGSTDTQYF.

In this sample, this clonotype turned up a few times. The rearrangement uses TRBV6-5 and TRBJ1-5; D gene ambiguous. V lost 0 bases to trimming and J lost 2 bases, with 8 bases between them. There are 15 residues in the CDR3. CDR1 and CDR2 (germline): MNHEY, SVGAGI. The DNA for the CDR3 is TGTGCCAGCAGTTACTCGAAGGCAGGCAATCAGCCCCAGCATTTT. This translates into CASSYSKAGNQPQHF.

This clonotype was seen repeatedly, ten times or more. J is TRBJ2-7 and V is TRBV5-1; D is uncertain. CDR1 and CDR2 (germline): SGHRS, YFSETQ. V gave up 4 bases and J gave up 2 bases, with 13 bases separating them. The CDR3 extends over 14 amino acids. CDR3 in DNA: TGCGCCAGCAGCCCAACGGCACCTACCTACGAGCAGTACTTC. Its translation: CASSPTAPTYEQYF.

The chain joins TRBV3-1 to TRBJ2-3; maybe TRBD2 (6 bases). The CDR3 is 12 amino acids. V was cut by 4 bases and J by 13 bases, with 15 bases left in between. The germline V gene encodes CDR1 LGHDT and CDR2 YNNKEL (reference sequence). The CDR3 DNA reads TGTGCCAGCAGCCGCGGGAAAACACGAGAGTATTTT. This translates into CASSRGKTREYF.

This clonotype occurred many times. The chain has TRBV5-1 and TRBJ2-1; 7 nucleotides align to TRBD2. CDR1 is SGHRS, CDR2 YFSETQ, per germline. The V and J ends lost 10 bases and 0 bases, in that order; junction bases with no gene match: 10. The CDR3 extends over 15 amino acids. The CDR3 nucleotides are TGCGCCTGTCGGCCAGCGGGGTCCTCCTACAATGAGCAGTTCTTC. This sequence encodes CACRPAGSSYNEQFF. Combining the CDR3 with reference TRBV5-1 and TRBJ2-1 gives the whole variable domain KAGVTQTPRYLIKTRGQQVTLSCSPISGHRSVSWYQQTPGQGLQFLFEYFSETQRNKGNFPGRFSGRQFSNSRSEMNVSTLELGDSALYLCACRPAGSSYNEQFFGPGTRLTVL.

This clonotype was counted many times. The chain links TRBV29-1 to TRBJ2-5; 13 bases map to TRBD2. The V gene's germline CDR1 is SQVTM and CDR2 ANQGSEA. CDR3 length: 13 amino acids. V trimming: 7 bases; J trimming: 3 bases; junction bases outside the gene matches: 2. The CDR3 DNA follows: TGCAGCGCCGGGACTAGCGGGGAAGAGACCCAGTACTTC. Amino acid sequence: CSAGTSGEETQYF.

In DNA form, the CDR3 reads TGTGCCAGCAGTTTAATTGTTAGCGGGAGGCAATCCTACGAGCAGTACTTC. This translates into CASSLIVSGRQSYEQYF. The V gene is TRBV28, the J gene TRBJ2-7, with 10 bases fitting TRBD2. The V gene end was trimmed by 2 bases and the J gene end by 1 base; junction bases not matched to a gene: 8. The CDR3 spans 17 residues. The germline V gene has CDR1 MDHEN and CDR2 SYDVKM. Using reference TRBV28 and TRBJ2-7 for the parts outside the CDR3, the full variable domain is DVKVTQSSRYLVKRTGEKVFLECVQDMDHENMFWYRQDPGLGLRLIYFSYDVKMKEKGDIPEGYSVSREKKERFSLILESASTNQTSMYLCASSLIVSGRQSYEQYFGPGTRLTVT.

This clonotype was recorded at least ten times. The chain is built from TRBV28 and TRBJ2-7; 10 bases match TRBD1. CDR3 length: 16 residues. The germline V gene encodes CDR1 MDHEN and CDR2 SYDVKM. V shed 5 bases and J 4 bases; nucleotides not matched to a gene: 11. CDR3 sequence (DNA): TGTGCCAGCAGTACATTCGGACAGGGGGTAATATACGAGCAGTACTTC. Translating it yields CASSTFGQGVIYEQYF. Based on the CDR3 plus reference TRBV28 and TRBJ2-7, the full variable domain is DVKVTQSSRYLVKRTGEKVFLECVQDMDHENMFWYRQDPGLGLRLIYFSYDVKMKEKGDIPEGYSVSREKKERFSLILESASTNQTSMYLCASSTFGQGVIYEQYFGPGTRLTVT.

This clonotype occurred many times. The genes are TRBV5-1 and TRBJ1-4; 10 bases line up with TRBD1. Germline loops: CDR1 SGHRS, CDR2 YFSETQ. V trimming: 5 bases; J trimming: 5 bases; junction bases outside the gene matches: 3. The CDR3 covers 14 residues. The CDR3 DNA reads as TGCGCCAGCAGTCTGACAGGGGGCAATGAAAAACTGTTTTTT. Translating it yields CASSLTGGNEKLFF.

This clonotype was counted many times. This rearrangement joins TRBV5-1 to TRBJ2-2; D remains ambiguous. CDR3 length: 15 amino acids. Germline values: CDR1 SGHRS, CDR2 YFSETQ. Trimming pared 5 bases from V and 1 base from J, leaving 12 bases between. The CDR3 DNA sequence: TGCGCCAGCAGATTAATCAGAGAGAACACCGGGGAGCTGTTTTTT. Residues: CASRLIRENTGELFF.

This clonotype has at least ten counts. The CDR3 here is CASSLAAGGPHETQYF. CDR3 DNA sequence: TGTGCCAGCAGCTTAGCTGCGGGAGGGCCTCATGAGACCCAGTACTTC. The V gene is TRBV7-7, the J gene TRBJ2-5, with 9 bases that match TRBD2. The CDR3 length is 16 residues. The germline CDR1 and CDR2 sequences are SSHAT and FNYEAQ (reference sequence). The J segment lost 5 bases and the V segment lost 0 bases, leaving 7 bases of the junction unmatched. The full variable domain, its missing parts supplied by reference TRBV7-7 and TRBJ2-5, is GAGVSQSPRYKVTKRGQDVTLRCDPISSHATLYWYQQALGQGPEFLTYFNYEAQPDKSGLPSDRFSAERPEGSISTLTIQRTEQRDSAMYRCASSLAAGGPHETQYFGPGTRLLVL.

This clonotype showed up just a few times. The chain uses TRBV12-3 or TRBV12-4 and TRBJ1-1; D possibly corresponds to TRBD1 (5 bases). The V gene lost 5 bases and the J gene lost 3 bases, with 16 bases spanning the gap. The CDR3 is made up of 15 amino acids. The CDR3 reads CASSPTPPGHTEAFF. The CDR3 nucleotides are TGTGCCAGCAGTCCTACCCCCCCGGGACACACTGAAGCTTTCTTT.

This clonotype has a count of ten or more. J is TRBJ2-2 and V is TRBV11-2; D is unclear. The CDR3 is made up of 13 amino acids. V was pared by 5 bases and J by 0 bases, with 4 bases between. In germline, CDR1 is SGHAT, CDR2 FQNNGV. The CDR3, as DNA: TGTGCCAGCAGCACAACGAACACCGGGGAGCTGTTTTTT. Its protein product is CASSTTNTGELFF. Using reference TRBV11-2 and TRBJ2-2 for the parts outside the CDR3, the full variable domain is EAGVAQSPRYKIIEKRQSVAFWCNPISGHATLYWYQQILGQGPKLLIQFQNNGVVDDSQLPKDRFSAERLKGVDSTLKIQPAKLEDSAVYLCASSTTNTGELFFGEGSRLTVL.

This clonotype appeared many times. The CDR3 region has the DNA TGTGCCAGCCGGCTTGGAACTTCGGTGAGCGGGAGGCTCAATGAGCAGTTCTTC. Its protein product is CASRLGTSVSGRLNEQFF. The chain uses TRBV3-1 and TRBJ2-1; the match to TRBD2 covers 9 bases. The CDR3 length is 18 residues. The germline gives CDR1 LGHDT, CDR2 YNNKEL (reference sequence). Unmatched junction bases numbered 20, after V lost 8 bases and J lost 6 bases.

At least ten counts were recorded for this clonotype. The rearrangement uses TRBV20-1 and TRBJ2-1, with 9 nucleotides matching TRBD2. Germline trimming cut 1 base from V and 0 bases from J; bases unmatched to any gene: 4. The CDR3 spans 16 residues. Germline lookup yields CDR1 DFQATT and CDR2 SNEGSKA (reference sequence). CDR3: CSARVNSGSSYNEQFF. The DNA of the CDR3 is TGCAGTGCTAGAGTCAATAGCGGGAGCTCCTACAATGAGCAGTTCTTC.

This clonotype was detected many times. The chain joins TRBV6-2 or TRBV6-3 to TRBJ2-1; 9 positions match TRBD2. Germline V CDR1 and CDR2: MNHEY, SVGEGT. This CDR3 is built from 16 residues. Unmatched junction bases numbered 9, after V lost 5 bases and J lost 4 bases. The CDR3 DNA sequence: TGTGCCAGCAGTCGTAGCGGGAGCAATCTATACAATGAGCAGTTCTTC. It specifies CASSRSGSNLYNEQFF.

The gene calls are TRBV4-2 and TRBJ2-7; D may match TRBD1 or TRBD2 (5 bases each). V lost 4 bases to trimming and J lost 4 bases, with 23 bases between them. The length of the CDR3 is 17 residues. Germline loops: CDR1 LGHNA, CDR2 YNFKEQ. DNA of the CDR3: TGTGCCAGCAGCCCGGGGCTCCTTTGCTCCCCCCGTTACGAGCAGTACTTC. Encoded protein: CASSPGLLCSPRYEQYF.